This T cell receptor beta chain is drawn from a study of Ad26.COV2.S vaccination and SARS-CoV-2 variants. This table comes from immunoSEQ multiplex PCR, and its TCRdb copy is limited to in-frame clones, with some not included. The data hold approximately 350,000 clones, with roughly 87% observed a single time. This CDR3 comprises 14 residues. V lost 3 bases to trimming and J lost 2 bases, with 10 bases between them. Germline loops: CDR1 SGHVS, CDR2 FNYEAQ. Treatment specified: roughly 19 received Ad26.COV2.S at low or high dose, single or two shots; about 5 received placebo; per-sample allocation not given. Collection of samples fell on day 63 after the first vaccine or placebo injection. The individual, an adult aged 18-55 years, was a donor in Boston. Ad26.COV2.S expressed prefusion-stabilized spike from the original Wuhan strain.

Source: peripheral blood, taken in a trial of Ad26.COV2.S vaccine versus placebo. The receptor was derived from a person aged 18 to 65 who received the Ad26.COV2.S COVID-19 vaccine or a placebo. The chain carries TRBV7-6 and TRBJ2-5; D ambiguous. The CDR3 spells CASSFFGPQETQYF. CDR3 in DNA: TGTGCCAGCAGCTTTTTTGGTCCTCAAGAGACCCAGTACTTC.